The clone carrying this T cell receptor (beta chain) showed up just once. No antigen is known for it. This sample is part of a study of T cell responses to AZD1222 COVID-19 vaccine. Whole-study findings and limits: Among AZD1222 vaccinees, only six were seropositive at baseline. Scientists sampled the repertoires only once the peak T cell response had passed.

Profiled with immunoSEQ multiplex PCR; TCRdb holds only in-frame clones, not every one. The table lists around 140,000 clones, more than 85% of them singletons, with approximately 12% in the top ten. V was clipped by 2 bases and J by 2 bases, with 12 bases between them. Germline values: CDR1 LGHNT, CDR2 FRNRAP. There are 16 residues in the CDR3. The sequencing used peripheral blood, collected after recovery from COVID-19. The sequence came from an adult who had recovered from COVID-19. The J gene is TRBJ2-2, the V gene TRBV12-5; TRBD1 is a possible D gene (5 bases). The CDR3 coding sequence is TGTGCTAGTGGTTTGTTTCAGGGTAGTAACACCGGGGAGCTGTTTTTT. It encodes CASGLFQGSNTGELFF.